One sample yielded the 16 T cell receptor beta chains listed below, sequenced in a study of cytomegalovirus exposure and HLA in healthy donors. Both 60 Vbeta primers and 13 Jbeta primers went into the PCR. Sequencing was performed with immunoSEQ multiplex PCR; in TCRdb, only in-frame clones are kept and a portion is missing. The data show approximately 70,000 clones, roughly 72% seen once. The sample consisted of PBMCs. The source is a man aged 50 to 59 in good health and CMV-seronegative.

The CDR3 region has the DNA TGTGCCTGGAGTGGTTTCGGTCAGCCCCAGCATTTT. It specifies CAWSGFGQPQHF. The chain employs TRBV30 and TRBJ1-5; D not certain. Germline V gene sequence: CDR1 GTSNPN, CDR2 SVGIG (reference sequence). The CDR3 consists of 12 residues. Between the trimmed V and J ends, which lost 1 base and 6 bases, there was a span of 7 bases.

V is TRBV19 and J is TRBJ2-1; 8 nucleotides align to TRBD2. The CDR3 covers 13 residues. V trimming: 7 bases; J trimming: 7 bases; junction bases outside the gene matches: 6. The germline CDR1 and CDR2 sequences are LNHDA and SQIVND (reference sequence). The CDR3: CASTSLAGNEQFF. CDR3 sequence (DNA): TGTGCCAGTACCTCTTTAGCGGGAAATGAGCAGTTCTTC.

V usage is TRBV19 and J usage is TRBJ1-2; weak D call: TRBD1 (5 bases). From germline, CDR1 is LNHDA and CDR2 SQIVND (reference sequence). The CDR3 sequence is 15 residues long. V gave up 3 bases and J gave up 6 bases, with 17 bases separating them. The CDR3 region has the DNA TGTGCCAGTAGTATTCCAGACAGTCTGTTCCATGGCTACACCTTC. It encodes CASSIPDSLFHGYTF.

This clone has a handful of counts. The CDR3, as DNA: TGCGCCACTGGCGGGTCTAACACCGGGGAGCTGTTTTTT. Its translation: CATGGSNTGELFF. This chain uses TRBV5-1 with TRBJ2-2; weak D call: TRBD2 (5 bases). This CDR3 spans 13 amino acids. Germline lookup yields CDR1 SGHRS and CDR2 YFSETQ. V was cut by 9 bases and J by 2 bases, with 11 bases left in between.

The chain combines TRBV7-2 with TRBJ2-2, with D uncertain. This CDR3 spans 16 amino acids. Trimming took 1 base from V and 4 from J, leaving 13 bases between them. Germline CDR1 SGHTA, CDR2 FQGNSA. This chain's CDR3 is CASSLVRLEVTGELFF. In nucleotides, the CDR3 is TGTGCCAGCAGCTTAGTTCGTCTAGAGGTCACCGGGGAGCTGTTTTTT. Supplemented by reference TRBV7-2 and TRBJ2-2, the full variable domain reads GAGVSQSPSNKVTEKGKDVELRCDPISGHTALYWYRQSLGQGLEFLIYFQGNSAPDKSGLPSDRFSAERTGGSVSTLTIQRTQQEDSAVYLCASSLVRLEVTGELFFGEGSRLTVL.

The chain is built from TRBV7-9 and TRBJ1-5; D is perhaps TRBD1 (5 bases). Trimming removed 4 bases at V and 3 bases at J, with 19 bases between. The CDR3 spans 17 residues. Germline CDR1 and CDR2: SEHNR and FQNEAQ (reference sequence). CDR3 coding DNA: TGTGCCAGCAGCTCCCGTGGGGCAGGGCGACCCAATCAGCCCCAGCATTTT. Amino acid sequence: CASSSRGAGRPNQPQHF. The full variable domain, completed using reference TRBV7-9 and TRBJ1-5, is DTGVSQNPRHKITKRGQNVTFRCDPISEHNRLYWYRQTLGQGPEFLTYFQNEAQLEKSRLLSDRFSAERPKGSFSTLEIQRTEQGDSAMYLCASSSRGAGRPNQPQHFGDGTRLSIL.

The chain employs TRBV28 and TRBJ1-2; 7 nucleotides match TRBD1. The germline V gene encodes CDR1 MDHEN and CDR2 SYDVKM. Trimming at V came to 5 bases and at J to 6 bases, leaving 9 bases not matched to a gene. The CDR3 covers 14 residues. CDR3 DNA sequence: TGTGCCAGCAGTCCCCGACAGGGATTTCATGGCTACACCTTC. Protein product: CASSPRQGFHGYTF.

Only a few counts were recorded for this clone. DNA for the CDR3: TGCGCCAGCAGTGAATTGGGGGCGACCGGGGAGCTGTTTTTT. It translates to CASSELGATGELFF. V gene TRBV10-1 combines with J gene TRBJ2-2, with D possibly matching TRBD1 (6 bases). Germline CDR1 WNHNN, CDR2 SYGVQD (reference sequence). The CDR3 totals 14 residues. V was trimmed by 3 bases and J by 5 bases, leaving 10 bases between them.

The CDR3 DNA follows: TGTGCCAGCAGTAAACCCGACAGGAATGAAAAACTGTTTTTT. Residues: CASSKPDRNEKLFF. The chain employs TRBV28 and TRBJ1-4, with a possible D match to TRBD1 (6 bases). The CDR3 runs 14 residues. V was trimmed by 5 bases and J by 5 bases, leaving 12 bases between them. CDR1 and CDR2 from the germline V gene are MDHEN and SYDVKM.

This chain links TRBV4-2 with TRBJ1-6, with D maybe TRBD1 (5 bases). Per germline, CDR1 LGHNA and CDR2 YNFKEQ. V was cut by 0 bases and J by 1 base, with 19 bases left in between. The CDR3 totals 20 residues. DNA for the CDR3: TGTGCCAGCAGCCAAGATTTAGGGGATGCCTTCGCGTCCTATAATTCACCCCTCCACTTT. It specifies CASSQDLGDAFASYNSPLHF.

DNA for the CDR3: TGCGCCAGCAGCTTGGCGGGGGGAGACACTGAAGCTTTCTTT. Amino acids: CASSLAGGDTEAFF. The chain carries TRBV5-1 and TRBJ1-1; perhaps TRBD1 as D (5 bases). Per germline, CDR1 SGHRS and CDR2 YFSETQ. Trimming removed 0 bases at V and 3 bases at J, with 9 bases between. The CDR3 length is 14 residues. Variable domain in full (rest from reference TRBV5-1 and TRBJ1-1): KAGVTQTPRYLIKTRGQQVTLSCSPISGHRSVSWYQQTPGQGLQFLFEYFSETQRNKGNFPGRFSGRQFSNSRSEMNVSTLELGDSALYLCASSLAGGDTEAFFGQGTRLTVV.

This clone was seen only once. The V call is TRBV6-6, the J call TRBJ2-5; D is undetermined. Matching the DNA end better, TRBJ2-7 makes the J call doubtful. Germline-derived CDR1 and CDR2 are MNHNY and SVGAGI (reference sequence). The CDR3 runs 11 residues. CDR3 DNA: TGTGCCAGCAGTACCTCCTACGAGCAGTACTTC. This gives the protein CASSTSYEQYF.

The rearrangement links TRBV10-2 to TRBJ2-1; D perhaps matches TRBD2 (5 bases). Germline CDR1 reads WSHSY; CDR2 reads SAAADI. Trimming took off 4 bases at V and 8 bases at J, with 9 bases between the two ends. The CDR3 extends over 12 amino acids. The CDR3 loop is CASSGLYYEQFF. CDR3 nucleotides: TGCGCCAGCAGTGGACTATACTATGAGCAGTTCTTC.

V gene TRBV30 combines with J gene TRBJ1-5; TRBD1 agrees at 9 bases. Germline assignment: CDR1 GTSNPN and CDR2 SVGIG (reference sequence). Trimming cost V 8 bases and J 0 bases; bases outside gene matches: 5. The CDR3 consists of 14 residues. The CDR3 region is CARDRDHSNQPQHF. The CDR3 region has the DNA TGTGCCCGGGACAGGGATCATAGCAATCAGCCCCAGCATTTT.

The chain is built from TRBV6-5 and TRBJ2-5; possible D gene TRBD2, 5 bases. Matching the DNA end better, TRBJ2-7 makes the J call doubtful. CDR1 MNHEY and CDR2 SVGAGI come from the germline V gene. This CDR3 has 12 amino acids. The CDR3 DNA reads TGTGCCAGCAGTCGAGAGGGTTACGAGCAGTACTTC. Translating it yields CASSREGYEQYF.

The gene calls are TRBV28 and TRBJ1-5; maybe TRBD1 (6 bases). The CDR3 has 14 residues. The V gene lost 4 bases and the J gene lost 3 bases, with 10 bases spanning the gap. The germline V gene encodes CDR1 MDHEN and CDR2 SYDVKM. CDR3 protein: CASSSGQLNQPQHF. The CDR3 region has the DNA TGTGCCAGCAGTTCGGGACAACTCAATCAGCCCCAGCATTTT.